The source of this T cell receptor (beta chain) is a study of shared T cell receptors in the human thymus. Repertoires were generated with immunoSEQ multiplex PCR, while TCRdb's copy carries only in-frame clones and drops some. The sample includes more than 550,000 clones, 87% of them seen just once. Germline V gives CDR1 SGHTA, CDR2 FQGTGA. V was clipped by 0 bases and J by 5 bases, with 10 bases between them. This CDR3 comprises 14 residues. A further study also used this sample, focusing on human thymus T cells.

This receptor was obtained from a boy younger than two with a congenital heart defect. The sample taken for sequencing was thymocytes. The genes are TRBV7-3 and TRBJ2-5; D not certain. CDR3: CASSLTGLFETQYF. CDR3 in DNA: TGTGCCAGCAGCTTAACTGGCCTCTTTGAGACCCAGTACTTC.